These 4 T cell receptor beta chains were sequenced from one sample in a study of shared clonotypes between healthy human individuals. Using immunoSEQ multiplex PCR, the repertoire was profiled, and TCRdb retains in-frame clones only, with some absent. Among about 960,000 clones, around 80% were seen once, and the ten largest hold roughly 1.5%. Sequencing was performed on memory CD4+ T cells sorted from blood. Indicated subset: CD45RA-negative fraction. These TCRs come from a man younger than 30 in good health.

The chain uses TRBV5-1 and TRBJ2-1, with D possibly matching TRBD1 (5 bases). The germline CDR1 and CDR2 sequences are SGHRS and YFSETQ. Trimming shortened V by 2 bases and J by 5 bases, and 8 bases separated the two germline ends. The CDR3 sequence is 13 residues long. In nucleotides, the CDR3 is TGCGCCAGCAGCTTTTCAGGGAACAATGAGCAGTTCTTC. It specifies CASSFSGNNEQFF. Combining the CDR3 with reference TRBV5-1 and TRBJ2-1 gives the whole variable domain KAGVTQTPRYLIKTRGQQVTLSCSPISGHRSVSWYQQTPGQGLQFLFEYFSETQRNKGNFPGRFSGRQFSNSRSEMNVSTLELGDSALYLCASSFSGNNEQFFGPGTRLTVL.

The rearrangement joins TRBV5-1 to TRBJ2-1; D possibly corresponds to TRBD2 (5 bases). Between the trimmed V and J ends, which lost 5 bases and 5 bases, there was a span of 17 bases. CDR3 length: 15 residues. CDR1 and CDR2 from the germline V gene are SGHRS and YFSETQ. CDR3 nucleotides: TGCGCCAGCAGTATCCTTTCGGGGAGCCACAATGAGCAGTTCTTC. Translation: CASSILSGSHNEQFF.

In the case of this clone: This sample also contains other DNA sequences that code for the same CDR3. The chain couples TRBV2 to TRBJ2-5, with 9 bases identical to TRBD1. Germline CDR1 is SNHLY and CDR2 is FYNNEI. The CDR3 sequence is 14 residues long. V lost 5 bases, J lost 2 bases, and 3 bases stayed unmatched. CDR3 region: CASSRDRAQETQYF. In DNA, the CDR3 is TGTGCCAGCAGTCGGGACAGGGCACAAGAGACCCAGTACTTC.

The chain combines TRBV5-7 with TRBJ2-1; weak D call: TRBD2 (5 bases). TRBV5-7 is flagged as an ORF with uncertain function. The CDR3 consists of 16 residues. V dropped 0 bases and J dropped 9 bases, with 19 bases sitting between them. The CDR3 coding sequence is TGTGCCAGCAGCTTGGCTATGGACTGGTCCATTTTTGAGCAGTTCTTC. This sequence encodes CASSLAMDWSIFEQFF.